This TCR beta chain was sequenced in a study of blood T cell repertoires in COVID-19. The CDR3 has 12 amino acids. Trimming stripped 11 bases from V and 6 bases from J, with 17 bases between. The protocol was immunoSEQ multiplex PCR, while the TCRdb copy is restricted to in-frame clones and leaves out a portion. The sample shows about 37,000 clones, approximately 90% of them seen only once. Sequencing input: peripheral blood. The TCR originated in a woman in her twenties or thirties in a cohort sampled during active COVID-19. The chain joins TRBV12-3 or TRBV12-4 to TRBJ2-7; no firm D call. CDR3 residues: CAALLPQVEQYF. In DNA, the CDR3 is TGTGCCGCTCTCCTGCCTCAGGTCGAGCAGTACTTC.